This is a list of T cell receptor beta chains from one sample in a study of metastatic and nonmetastatic thyroid tumors. TCRdb re-called the PCR reads via MiXCR. Of about 41,000 clones listed, around 28% were seen once; the top ten hold approximately 9.6%. The sequenced sample consisted of blood. These TCRs come from a male donor with papillary thyroid cancer or a benign thyroid nodule (not recorded which). Some clones in this sample may be carry-over from other donors' samples. Each CDR3 is given with its conserved first and last residue. The D gene is left open where the match is weak. Not every row has a clone size; where given, it reads once, few, many or a size class.

cdr3_aa cdr3_nt d_call j_call v_call clone_size
CASREQGALGTEAFF TGCGCCAGCAGAGAACAGGGGGCACTGGGCACTGAAGCTTTCTTT TRBD1 TRBJ1-1 TRBV5-1 NA
CASSQGGHISGNTIYF TGTGCCAGCAGCCAGGGGGGTCACATCTCTGGAAACACCATATATTTT TRBD1 TRBJ1-3 TRBV11-2 once
CSARLWDSFNEKLFF TGCAGTGCTAGACTTTGGGACAGCTTTAATGAAAAACTGTTTTTT TRBD1 TRBJ1-4 TRBV20-1 NA
CASRPNVGDTQYF TGTGCCAGCAGGCCGAACGTAGGAGATACGCAGTATTTT NA TRBJ2-3 TRBV6-1 NA
CSARGQADYEQYF TGCAGTGCTAGAGGACAGGCCGACTACGAGCAGTACTTC NA TRBJ2-7 TRBV20-1 many
CASSLGLPGSGELFF TGTGCCAGCAGCCTGGGACTACCGGGATCCGGGGAGCTGTTTTTT TRBD2 TRBJ2-2 TRBV7-8 NA
CASSLHGTSGANTGELFF TGTGCCAGCAGCCTACACGGGACTAGCGGAGCGAACACCGGGGAGCTGTTTTTT TRBD2 TRBJ2-2 TRBV11-3 many
CASRGGLSNQPQHF TGTGCCAGTAGGGGAGGGTTAAGCAATCAGCCCCAGCATTTT NA TRBJ1-5 TRBV28 NA
CASSDAGQANTEAFF TGTGCCAGCAGTGATGCGGGACAGGCAAACACTGAAGCTTTCTTT TRBD1 TRBJ1-1 TRBV24-1 NA
CSARDGQFGDTQYF TGCAGTGCTAGAGATGGTCAGTTTGGAGATACGCAGTATTTT NA TRBJ2-3 TRBV20-1 many
CASSQDLASGKDTQYF TGTGCCAGCAGCCAAGATTTGGCTAGCGGGAAGGATACGCAGTATTTT TRBD2 TRBJ2-3 TRBV3-1 many
CASSLETGSGNTIYF TGTGCCAGCTCACTAGAAACAGGCTCTGGAAACACCATATATTTT NA TRBJ1-3 TRBV18 NA
CASSSGGVTDTQYF TGTGCTAGCAGCAGCGGGGGGGTCACAGATACGCAGTATTTT TRBD2 TRBJ2-3 TRBV7-7 many
CASSEYPLNDYGYTF TGTGCCAGCAGTGAGTACCCCCTAAACGACTATGGCTACACCTTC NA TRBJ1-2 TRBV6-1 NA
CASSDEVWNTEAFF TGTGCCAGCAGTGATGAGGTTTGGAACACTGAAGCTTTCTTT NA TRBJ1-1 TRBV2 many
CASSLTWGVYEQYF TGTGCCAGCAGCCTCACATGGGGGGTTTACGAGCAGTACTTC NA TRBJ2-7 TRBV7-2 medium-sized
CASSLTAGAGAGGELFF TGTGCCAGCAGTTTAACAGCGGGAGCGGGAGCTGGAGGGGAGCTGTTTTTT TRBD2 TRBJ2-2 TRBV28 few
CASSPVRIATGTQYF TGTGCCAGCAGCCCTGTCAGAATAGCGACGGGTACGCAGTATTTT NA TRBJ2-3 TRBV11-2 NA
CASRDGLAKNIQYF TGTGCCAGTAGGGACGGATTAGCCAAAAACATTCAGTACTTC NA TRBJ2-4 TRBV19 many
CASSFSWLGRGLSPLHF TGTGCCAGCAGCTTTAGCTGGCTCGGCAGGGGGCTTTCACCCCTACACTTT TRBD1 TRBJ1-6 TRBV7-2 NA
CASRLGLVVEQYF TGTGCCAGCAGGTTGGGGCTAGTGGTCGAGCAGTACTTC NA TRBJ2-7 TRBV6-1 NA
CASSIPGTGPYEQYF TGTGCCAGCAGCATCCCCGGGACAGGACCCTACGAGCAGTACTTC TRBD1 TRBJ2-7 TRBV11-1 NA
CASSQDLAGYGYTF TGTGCCAGCAGCCAAGATTTGGCAGGCTATGGCTACACCTTC NA TRBJ1-2 TRBV3-1 NA
CSAREWGGGRGQPQHF TGCAGTGCTAGAGAGTGGGGCGGGGGCAGGGGTCAGCCCCAGCATTTT NA TRBJ1-5 TRBV20-1 NA
CATSDHGAHEQYF TGTGCCACCAGTGATCATGGTGCCCACGAGCAGTACTTC NA TRBJ2-7 TRBV24-1 few
CASARQGLTLHF TGTGCCAGCGCCCGACAGGGCTTAACCCTCCACTTT TRBD1 TRBJ1-6 TRBV2 NA
CAGVIWRFYNEQFF TGTGCCGGAGTTATCTGGAGGTTTTACAATGAGCAGTTCTTC NA TRBJ2-1 TRBV6-5 few
CATGTGGRQPQHF TGTGCCACCGGGACAGGGGGCCGTCAGCCCCAGCATTTT TRBD1 TRBJ1-5 TRBV28 NA
CASSSFLDRLTGANVLTF TGTGCCAGCAGCTCGTTCTTGGACAGACTAACTGGGGCCAACGTCCTGACTTTC NA TRBJ2-6 TRBV7-2 many
CSALHRGGNDEQFF TGCAGTGCCCTACATCGGGGTGGGAACGATGAGCAGTTCTTC NA TRBJ2-1 TRBV20-1 many